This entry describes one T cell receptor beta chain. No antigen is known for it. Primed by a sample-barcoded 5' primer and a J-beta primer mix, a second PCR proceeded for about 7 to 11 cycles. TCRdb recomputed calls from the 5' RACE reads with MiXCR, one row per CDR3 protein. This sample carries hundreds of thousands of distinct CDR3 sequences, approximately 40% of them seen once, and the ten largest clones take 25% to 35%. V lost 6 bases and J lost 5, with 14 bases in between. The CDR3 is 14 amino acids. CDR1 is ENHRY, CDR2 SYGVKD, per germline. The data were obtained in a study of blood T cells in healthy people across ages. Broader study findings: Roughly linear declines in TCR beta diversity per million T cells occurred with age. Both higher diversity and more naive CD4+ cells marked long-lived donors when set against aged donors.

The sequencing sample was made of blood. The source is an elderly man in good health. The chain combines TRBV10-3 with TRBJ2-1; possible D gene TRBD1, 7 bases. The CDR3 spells CAISRQGGNNEQFF. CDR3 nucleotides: TGTGCCATCAGCCGACAGGGAGGTAACAATGAGCAGTTCTTC.